This T cell receptor beta chain came from a study of OX40 agonist ivuxolimab in advanced cancers. Looking at the study overall: Ivuxolimab was an agonistic, fully human IgG2 monoclonal antibody directed against OX40 (CD134), a costimulatory receptor. Intravenous ivuxolimab was administered to patients every 2 weeks at six dose levels: 0.01, 0.1, 0.3, 1.5, 3 and 10 mg/kg. Of the 50 to 55 dose-escalation patients, hepatocellular carcinoma was present in approximately 20, melanoma in around 15, renal cell carcinoma in 9 and head and neck cancer in 9. In the dose-escalation cohort, 82.7% of patients were male, and the mean age was approximately 60 years, with a range of about 23 to 85. Patients were allowed to have had prior anti-PD-1, anti-PD-L1 or anti-CTLA-4 therapy, and 40% of the dose-escalation patients had been treated with checkpoint inhibitors. Partial responses occurred in three dose-escalation patients: two with cutaneous melanoma and one with hepatocellular carcinoma. The point of sequencing TCRbeta in the periphery was to test whether ivuxolimab changed TCR sequence diversity and drove clonal T-cell expansion. The paper covers the monotherapy dose-escalation part of the phase I ivuxolimab trial, which included N of about 56 patients. Summary of the overall study and its limitations: In the 0.1-3.0 mg/kg groups, partial responders had among the lowest normalized peripheral clonal expansion, particularly in CD8+ T cells. After ivuxolimab, more expanded clones were found on average in CD8+ T cells than in CD4+ T cells. At doses of 0.1 to 3.0 mg/kg, clonal expansion of both CD4+ and CD8+ blood T cells was observed from baseline to week 6. Low levels of normalized T-cell clonal expansion were also shown by some nonresponding patients. The antigen specificity of the peripheral T cells that underwent clonal expansion was not determined.

CDR1 and CDR2 were assigned from the germline V gene as LGHNA and YSLEER. The CDR3, from cysteine to phenylalanine, totals 15 residues. Just the 45-base CDR3 DNA is kept, in frame starting at base 1. V drops 0 bases and J drops 1 base, leaving 10 bases in between. The trial excluded patients who had a history of autoimmune disease or who were on systemic immunosuppression. Peripheral blood for TCR sequencing was drawn from every dose cohort at baseline, at cycle 4 day 1 and at cycle 7 day 1. Samples were obtained from an open-label, multicenter, first-in-human phase I dose-escalation trial of ivuxolimab. Adults with locally advanced or metastatic melanoma, renal cell carcinoma, hepatocellular carcinoma or head and neck squamous cell carcinoma were enrolled in the trial. CD4+ and CD8+ T cells were sorted separately from peripheral blood before TCR sequencing. To sequence the TCRbeta CDR3 region, genomic DNA was isolated from the sorted cells. The immunoSEQ Assay was used to sequence the TCRbeta CDR3 regions. TCRdb limited this immuneACCESS table to in-frame rearrangements with V and J called. A share of clones is missing; checked studies link under half to unresolved V genes, and the rest is unexplained. The sample yields about 100,000 clones; roughly 95% were counted once. Of the sample, just over 2% falls within the top ten clones.

Concerning this clone: Its target antigen remains unknown. Per-base quality was not reported, and no clone a single base away is much larger than it.

The V and J genes are TRBV4-3 and TRBJ2-7, and TRBD1 may be the D gene, going by 5 matching bases. The source was CD4+ or CD8+ T cells sorted from blood, collected in a trial of the OX40 agonist ivuxolimab. The TCR was taken from an adult with an advanced solid tumor such as melanoma, head and neck, liver or kidney cancer. The bases are TGCGCCAGCAGCCAAGACAGGGCCTTGTCCTACGAGCAGTACTTC. This encodes CASSQDRALSYEQYF.